This TCR beta chain was observed in a study of blood T cell repertoires in COVID-19. The authors' processing: From reference gene primer amplification, estimates of nucleated cell counts were derived. TCRdb's copy holds only in-frame clones and misses some; the assay was immunoSEQ multiplex PCR. The D gene and trimming were derived from the DNA, and the V and J assignments and clone size from that table. The table has a few hundred thousand clones, about 89% seen once; the top ten hold approximately 9.8%. This CDR3 comprises 13 residues. Trimming stripped 4 bases from V and 8 bases from J, with 13 bases between. Germline V lookup: CDR1 LNHNV, CDR2 YYDKDF (reference sequence).

The TCR comes from a man aged 35 to 55 who had recovered from COVID-19. The gene calls are TRBV15 and TRBJ2-3; D is ambiguous. Sequenced: peripheral blood. The CDR3 protein is CATSMGVHATQYF. CDR3 sequence (DNA): TGTGCCACCAGCATGGGCGTACACGCTACGCAGTATTTT.